These T cell receptor beta chains were read from a single sample in a study of blood T cell repertoires in COVID-19. Clones were sequenced by immunoSEQ multiplex PCR, and TCRdb holds only the in-frame ones, with some missing. The table has roughly 100,000 clones, nearly 90% seen once. The sample taken for sequencing was peripheral blood. The source is a man in his fifties in a cohort sampled during active COVID-19. CDR3s include the opening cysteine and the closing phenylalanine or tryptophan. The order of the fields is V gene, J gene, clone size, D gene, CDR3 DNA, CDR3 protein. The D gene is left open where the match is weak. Clone size appears in some rows only: once, few, many, or a class for an expanded clone.

>TRBV2|TRBJ1-6|.|.
TGTGCCAGCAGTGTCCGGACAGTGATAAATTCACCCCTCCACTTT
CASSVRTVINSPLHF
>TRBV29-1|TRBJ2-7|once|.
TGCAGCGTTGTACAGTCATCCTACGAGCAGTACTTC
CSVVQSSYEQYF
>TRBV5-1|TRBJ2-5|.|.
TGCGCCAGCAGCCCGAATAGCGGTGAAGAGACCCAGTACTTC
CASSPNSGEETQYF
>TRBV7-2|TRBJ1-6|once|.
TGTGCCAGCAGCTTACTACCGAGCGGTTCACCCCTCCACTTT
CASSLLPSGSPLHF
>TRBV9|TRBJ2-2|.|TRBD1
TGTGCCAGCAGCGTACAGGGGGACACCGGGGAGCTGTTTTTT
CASSVQGDTGELFF
>TRBV7-9|TRBJ1-6|.|.
TGTGCCAGCAGCCCCGCCGGAGACAGGAGATCACCCCTCCACTTT
CASSPAGDRRSPLHF
>TRBV6-8|TRBJ1-1|.|.
TGTGCCAGCAGTTACTCCCACCTCCTGTACAGGGTGGGCACTGAAGCTTTCTTT
CASSYSHLLYRVGTEAFF
>TRBV5-1|TRBJ2-2|.|TRBD1
TGCGCCAGCGCTCAGGGGGCGGTCGGGGAGCTGTTTTTT
CASAQGAVGELFF
>TRBV5-1|TRBJ2-5|.|.
TGCGCCAGCAGCTTGCAGGGGCAAGAGACCCAGTACTTC
CASSLQGQETQYF
>TRBV5-6|TRBJ2-3|.|.
TGTGCCAGCAGCTTCGGGGGTGGCACAGATACGCAGTATTTT
CASSFGGGTDTQYF
>TRBV6-2/TRBV6-3|TRBJ2-2|.|.
TGTGCCAGCAGTTACTCGGGCTTCACCGGGGAGCTGTTTTTT
CASSYSGFTGELFF
>TRBV24-1|TRBJ2-1|.|TRBD2
TGTGCCACCAGTGAAACCCCGACTAGCGGGGGCCGTCCGGAGCAGTTCTTC
CATSETPTSGGRPEQFF
>TRBV6-2/TRBV6-3|TRBJ2-1|few|TRBD1
TGTGCCAGCAGTAACCGGGACAGGTACAATGAGCAGTTCTTC
CASSNRDRYNEQFF
>TRBV4-1|TRBJ2-1|.|.
TGCGCCAGCAGCCAAGCTACGGGGGATTCCTACAATGAGCAGTTCTTC
CASSQATGDSYNEQFF
>TRBV5-1|TRBJ1-1|.|.
TGCGCCAGCAGCTTGGGGGGAGTTACCGTGGGAGCTTTCTTT
CASSLGGVTVGAFF
>TRBV7-3|TRBJ1-1|.|.
TGTGCCAGCAGCTTCTCAGTGAACACTGAAGCTTTCTTT
CASSFSVNTEAFF
>TRBV6-2/TRBV6-3|TRBJ2-3|.|.
TGTGCCAGCAGTCCCCCGGGAACCTACACAGATACGCAGTATTTT
CASSPPGTYTDTQYF
>TRBV6-1|TRBJ1-2|.|TRBD1
TGTGCCAGCAGTGAAAGGGGGCAGGGTCAGGGTGGCTACACCTTC
CASSERGQGQGGYTF
>TRBV12-3/TRBV12-4|TRBJ1-1|.|TRBD1
TGTGCCAGCAGAATCACAGGGGGGTTGCGAGCTTTCTTT
CASRITGGLRAFF
>TRBV3-1/TRBV3-2|TRBJ2-6|.|.
TGTGCCAGCAGCAGGGGGGGCGCTGGGGCCAACGTCCTGACTTTC
CASSRGGAGANVLTF
>TRBV10-3|TRBJ2-5|.|TRBD2
TGTGCCATAGGACTAGCGGGGGGAGAGACCCAGTACTTC
CAIGLAGGETQYF
>TRBV19|TRBJ2-1|.|TRBD2
TGTGCCAGTTCCGGGACTAGCGGGACCCGGAGCTCCTACAATGAGCAGTTCTTC
CASSGTSGTRSSYNEQFF
>TRBV5-1|TRBJ2-2|.|.
TGCGCCAGCAGCTTTGGACAAAACACCGGGGAGCTGTTTTTT
CASSFGQNTGELFF
>TRBV3-1/TRBV3-2|TRBJ1-5|.|.
TGTGCCAGCAGCCAAGTTGGGGGGGCTAGTCAGCCCCAGCATTTT
CASSQVGGASQPQHF